This record concerns one T cell receptor beta chain sequence. The target antigen is unknown. The data are from a study of blood T cells in healthy people across ages. Across the study: Per every two T cells, about one barcoded beta molecule was captured by template switching.

Sample-barcoded 5' priming and a J-beta primer mix drove a second PCR of about 6 to 12 cycles. Using its own MiXCR run on the 5' RACE reads, TCRdb lists one record per CDR3 protein. The data show 650,000 to 900,000 distinct CDR3 sequences, 62% seen once. The CDR3 has 17 residues. Trimming pared 1 base from V and 5 bases from J, leaving 20 bases between. Germline V gene sequence: CDR1 SGHDN, CDR2 FVKESK. Study outcomes and limitations: In these data, TCR beta diversity tracked strongly with naive T cell percentage. Per million T cells, TCR beta diversity dropped about linearly as age rose. Unsorted PBMC material precluded a definitive naive versus antigen-experienced comparison.

The receptor comes from a man aged 25 to 40 in good health. Specimen: blood. The chain carries TRBV14 and TRBJ2-5; perhaps TRBD2 as D (7 bases). The CDR3 region has the DNA TGTGCCAGCAGCCAAGGGTTTCGGGGGGCGCATGAGGAGACCCAGTACTTC. Residues: CASSQGFRGAHEETQYF. Together with reference TRBV14 and TRBJ2-5, the CDR3 gives the full variable domain: EAGVTQFPSHSVIEKGQTVTLRCDPISGHDNLYWYRRVMGKEIKFLLHFVKESKQDESGMPNNRFLAERTGGTYSTLKVQPAELEDSGVYFCASSQGFRGAHEETQYFGPGTRLLVL.